This passage covers 13 T cell receptor beta chains from one sample sequenced in a study of CD8 T cells in ankylosing spondylitis. TCRdb reprocessed the 5' RACE reads via MiXCR and lists one record per CDR3 protein. The table lists roughly 25,000 distinct CDR3 sequences, about a sixth of them singletons. The sample was blood. These receptor sequences come from a male donor with ankylosing spondylitis or in good health (not recorded which).

This clonotype has more than one count but fewer than ten. The rearrangement links TRBV29-1 to TRBJ1-1, with a possible D match to TRBD1 (6 bases). The germline gives CDR1 SQVTM, CDR2 ANQGSEA. The CDR3 is 13 residues long. The V gene lost 4 bases and the J gene lost 1 base, with 10 bases spanning the gap. The CDR3 spells CSVVNRANTEAFF. The CDR3 DNA is TGCAGCGTTGTTAACAGGGCGAACACTGAAGCTTTCTTT.

This clonotype showed up many times. The chain carries TRBV12-3 or TRBV12-4 and TRBJ2-6, with D possibly TRBD1 on 6 matching bases. The CDR3 totals 15 residues. V lost 6 bases and J lost 4, with 13 bases in between. In DNA, the CDR3 is TGTGCCAGCAGCTACAGGGTTTTAGGGGCCAACGTCCTGACTTTC. Amino acids: CASSYRVLGANVLTF.

This clonotype was recorded a few times. The V gene is TRBV29-1, the J gene TRBJ2-5; the D gene could be TRBD1 or TRBD2 (5 bases each). The V end lost 3 bases, the J end lost 5 bases, and 13 bases lay between the germline ends. This CDR3 comprises 13 residues. Germline CDR1 is SQVTM and CDR2 is ANQGSEA. The CDR3 here is CSVDFRVAETQYF. In DNA form, the CDR3 reads TGCAGCGTTGACTTCAGGGTAGCGGAGACCCAGTACTTC.

The genes are TRBV27 and TRBJ2-2; 10 bases map to TRBD2. Germline V gives CDR1 MNHEY, CDR2 SMNVEV (reference sequence). The CDR3 runs 16 residues. V dropped 4 bases and J dropped 6; count of bases not matched to a gene: 8. The DNA for the CDR3 is TGTGCCAGCAGTTACTTAGCGGGAGGATTTTCCGGGGAGCTGTTTTTT. This gives the protein CASSYLAGGFSGELFF.

The J gene is TRBJ2-3, the V gene TRBV3-1; the D gene is possibly TRBD1 (5 bases). The CDR3 length is 15 residues. Germline assignment: CDR1 LGHDT and CDR2 YNNKEL (reference sequence). Trimming removed 4 bases from V and 1 base from J, with 12 bases in between. In DNA form, the CDR3 reads TGTGCCAGCAGCCGGGGCCCCAGCCGCACAGATACGCAGTATTTT. This gives the protein CASSRGPSRTDTQYF.

This clonotype was observed a few times. V is TRBV9 and J is TRBJ2-6; D unresolved. The CDR3 length is 16 residues. V lost 0 bases and J 0 bases, leaving 7 bases between the germline ends. Germline assignment: CDR1 SGDLS and CDR2 YYNGEE. The DNA of the CDR3 is TGTGCCAGCAGCGTAGCTGTTGACTCTGGGGCCAACGTCCTGACTTTC. It encodes CASSVAVDSGANVLTF.

The J gene is TRBJ2-3, the V gene TRBV18; 9 nucleotides align to TRBD2. V shed 4 bases, J shed 4 bases, and the junction held 12 bases outside the gene matches. This CDR3 comprises 17 residues. CDR1 and CDR2 (germline): KGHSH, LQKENI. CDR3 sequence reads: CASSQVLAGPAADTQYF. In nucleotides, the CDR3 is TGTGCCAGCTCACAGGTACTAGCGGGCCCGGCTGCAGATACGCAGTATTTT.

This clonotype has ten or more counts. This sequence joins TRBV12-3 or TRBV12-4 and TRBJ2-5, with D possibly being TRBD1 or TRBD2 (6 bases each). The CDR3 is 12 amino acids. Trimming shortened V by 5 bases and J by 7 bases, and 11 bases separated the two germline ends. The CDR3 DNA follows: TGTGCCAGCAGTATCCGGGGGCGGACCCAGTACTTC. This translates into CASSIRGRTQYF.

The chain employs TRBV10-2 and TRBJ2-2; D is undetermined. Germline-derived CDR1 and CDR2 are WSHSY and SAAADI. The CDR3 consists of 13 residues. The V end was cut by 8 bases, the J end by 3 bases, with 10 bases between. The CDR3 protein is CASRSQDTGELFF. The CDR3 DNA reads as TGCGCCAGCCGCTCCCAGGACACCGGGGAGCTGTTTTTT.

In this sample, this clonotype turned up a few times. The rearrangement links TRBV12-3 or TRBV12-4 to TRBJ1-6; D remains ambiguous. V lost 5 bases and J lost 9, with 14 bases in between. The CDR3 is 14 residues long. CDR3: CASSPSGGSSPLHF. The CDR3 DNA reads TGTGCCAGCAGTCCCTCCGGAGGTAGTTCACCCCTCCACTTT.

This clonotype was detected ten times or more. V gene TRBV7-2 combines with J gene TRBJ2-1, with a tentative D call TRBD2 (5 bases). Germline values: CDR1 SGHTA, CDR2 FQGNSA. The CDR3 totals 13 residues. Trimming left V 6 bases short and J 10 bases short, with 16 bases between. The CDR3, as DNA: TGTGCCAGCAGGACGCTCGGGGAAACAGAGCAGTTCTTC. It encodes CASRTLGETEQFF.

This clonotype showed up just once. A read error may produce the germline difference seen at one junction end. V gene TRBV20-1 combines with J gene TRBJ2-1, with a weak D call TRBD2 (5 bases). Germline CDR1 and CDR2: DFQATT and SNEGSKA (reference sequence). This CDR3 is 12 amino acids long. The CDR3 region is CSASPGLTEQFF. In nucleotides, the CDR3 is TGTAGTGCTAGCCCGGGCCTGACTGAGCAGTTCTTC.

The chain combines TRBV4-3 with TRBJ2-5; TRBD2 agrees at 10 bases. The V and J ends lost 4 bases and 4 bases, in that order; junction bases with no gene match: 12. This CDR3 spans 17 amino acids. CDR1 and CDR2 (germline): LGHNA, YSLEER. Here the CDR3 reads CASSLTGTSDRVETQYF. The CDR3 coding sequence is TGCGCCAGCAGCCTAACCGGGACTAGCGATAGGGTAGAGACCCAGTACTTC.